One sample yielded the 21 T cell receptor beta chains listed below, sequenced in a study of cytomegalovirus exposure and HLA in healthy donors. The study ran its PCR with 60 Vbeta and 13 Jbeta primers. The assay was immunoSEQ multiplex PCR, and TCRdb's table has in-frame clones only and misses some. The repertoire holds approximately 100,000 clones, with around nine tenths as singletons. The sequenced sample consisted of PBMCs. All receptors come from a man younger than 40 in good health and CMV-seropositive.

This clone was found once. This chain joins TRBV5-5 and TRBJ2-3; the match to TRBD1 covers 7 bases. This CDR3 spans 15 amino acids. CDR1 and CDR2 from the germline V gene are SGHKS and YYEKEE (reference sequence). V lost 3 bases to trimming and J lost 0 bases; unmatched junction nucleotides: 4. CDR3 DNA sequence: TGTGCCAGCAGCTCACAGGGGCTAAGCACAGATACGCAGTATTTT. It yields the protein CASSSQGLSTDTQYF.

The CDR3 nucleotides read TGTGCCAGCACAAGATTGGGAGACGGGTACAATGAGCAGTTCTTC. Protein sequence: CASTRLGDGYNEQFF. The chain combines TRBV27 with TRBJ2-1, with D maybe TRBD2 (5 bases). Germline V gene sequence: CDR1 MNHEY, CDR2 SMNVEV (reference sequence). The V and J ends lost 7 bases and 4 bases respectively, with 17 bases between them. The CDR3 loop spans 15 amino acids.

This rearrangement joins TRBV29-1 to TRBJ2-2; 9 bases are shared with TRBD1. This CDR3 comprises 16 residues. Germline trimming cut 4 bases from V and 4 bases from J; bases unmatched to any gene: 10. Germline CDR1 SQVTM, CDR2 ANQGSEA. The CDR3 loop reads CSVVGSDRGGTGELFF. Written as DNA, the CDR3 is TGCAGCGTTGTAGGATCGGACAGGGGCGGCACCGGGGAGCTGTTTTTT.

This clone came up once. The chain carries TRBV11-1 and TRBJ2-1; 7 bases agree with TRBD2. The V segment lost 5 bases and the J segment 4 bases; nucleotides outside the gene matches: 11. The germline gives CDR1 SGHAT, CDR2 FQDESV (reference sequence). CDR3 length equals 16 residues. The CDR3 protein is CASSRNGGRAYNEQFF. The DNA for the CDR3 is TGTGCCAGCAGCAGGAATGGGGGGAGGGCTTACAATGAGCAGTTCTTC. The variable domain in full, completed from reference TRBV11-1 and TRBJ2-1, reads EAEVAQSPRYKITEKSQAVAFWCDPISGHATLYWYRQILGQGPELLVQFQDESVVDDSQLPKDRFSAERLKGVDSTLKIQPAELGDSAMYLCASSRNGGRAYNEQFFGPGTRLTVL.

The chain couples TRBV28 to TRBJ2-3, with D unresolved. Trimming left V 4 bases short and J 7 bases short, with 15 bases between. The CDR3 is 14 residues long. Germline CDR1 reads MDHEN; CDR2 reads SYDVKM. The CDR3 DNA reads TGTGCCAGCAGTTCTCTCTTTCGCGGCCATACGCAGTATTTT. Its translation: CASSSLFRGHTQYF.

The chain joins TRBV5-1 to TRBJ2-6, with 12 nucleotides matching TRBD2. There are 19 residues in the CDR3. V lost 5 bases to trimming and J lost 0 bases; unmatched junction nucleotides: 9. Germline V gene data show CDR1 as SGHRS and CDR2 as YFSETQ. The CDR3 is CASRVPPGLAGSGANVLTF. The CDR3 bases are TGCGCCAGCAGAGTCCCCCCGGGACTAGCGGGCTCTGGGGCCAACGTCCTGACTTTC.

About this clone: Other nucleotide sequences from this sample produce the same CDR3. The chain couples TRBV5-1 to TRBJ2-5; 12 bases are a match to TRBD2. The V gene end was trimmed by 0 bases and the J gene end by 5 bases; junction bases not matched to a gene: 5. This CDR3 has 16 residues. The germline V gene has CDR1 SGHRS and CDR2 YFSETQ. CDR3: CASSLGLAGVGETQYF. CDR3 in DNA: TGCGCCAGCAGCTTGGGACTAGCGGGAGTTGGGGAGACCCAGTACTTC.

This chain joins TRBV7-9 and TRBJ1-5; D possibly corresponds to TRBD1 (6 bases). The germline V gene encodes CDR1 SEHNR and CDR2 FQNEAQ (reference sequence). The CDR3 consists of 15 residues. Trimming took off 4 bases at V and 5 bases at J, with 15 bases between the two ends. CDR3 nucleotide sequence: TGTGCCAGCAGCTACGCACAGGGAGGGGATCAGCCCCAGCATTTT. This sequence encodes CASSYAQGGDQPQHF. The variable domain in full, completed from reference TRBV7-9 and TRBJ1-5, reads DTGVSQNPRHKITKRGQNVTFRCDPISEHNRLYWYRQTLGQGPEFLTYFQNEAQLEKSRLLSDRFSAERPKGSFSTLEIQRTEQGDSAMYLCASSYAQGGDQPQHFGDGTRLSIL.

The chain uses TRBV18 and TRBJ1-2; 7 bases map to TRBD1. Germline trimming cut 0 bases from V and 4 bases from J; bases unmatched to any gene: 2. Germline CDR1 and CDR2: KGHSH and LQKENI. This CDR3 spans 14 amino acids. The CDR3 is CASSPPGQFYGYTF. The CDR3 coding sequence is TGTGCCAGCTCACCACCGGGACAGTTCTATGGCTACACCTTC.

The chain joins TRBV4-1 to TRBJ2-5; tentatively, D is TRBD2 (6 bases). The CDR3 runs to 16 residues. CDR1 is MGHRA, CDR2 YSYEKL, per germline. V was shortened by 4 bases and J by 5 bases, with 20 bases between the two germline ends. The CDR3 coding sequence is TGCGCCAGCAGCCCCTTGGGGCTTACTAGCACCGAGACCCAGTACTTC. Protein product: CASSPLGLTSTETQYF.

This clone was recorded a few times. This chain uses TRBV18 with TRBJ2-3; TRBD1 matches 8 bases. Germline CDR1 is KGHSH and CDR2 is LQKENI. Trimming cost V 5 bases and J 7 bases; bases outside gene matches: 8. The CDR3 totals 14 residues. CDR3 nucleotides: TGTGCCAGCTCATCCACGGGACAGGCTAATACGCAGTATTTT. Translating gives CASSSTGQANTQYF.

V and J are TRBV6-1 and TRBJ2-7, with 9 bases matching TRBD1. The CDR3 length is 16 residues. Germline V CDR1 and CDR2: MNHNS, SASEGT. V lost 0 bases to trimming and J lost 5 bases; unmatched junction nucleotides: 8. The CDR3 is CASSEASRQGGHEQYF. In DNA form, the CDR3 reads TGTGCCAGCAGTGAAGCTAGTAGACAGGGGGGTCACGAGCAGTACTTC.

The V call is TRBV7-6, the J call TRBJ2-2, with 9 bases that match TRBD1. The CDR3 loop spans 15 amino acids. The germline V gene encodes CDR1 SGHVS and CDR2 FNYEAQ. The V gene end was trimmed by 3 bases and the J gene end by 5 bases; junction bases not matched to a gene: 4. The CDR3 here is CASSFSGQGTGELFF. As DNA, the CDR3 is TGTGCCAGCAGCTTTAGCGGACAGGGGACCGGGGAGCTGTTTTTT.

The count of this clone is one. The chain combines TRBV5-6 with TRBJ1-2; no reliable D call. Germline CDR1 and CDR2: SGHDT and YYEEEE. V was shortened by 6 bases and J by 6 bases, with 9 bases between the two germline ends. The CDR3 length is 11 residues. The DNA for the CDR3 is TGTGCCAGCACCGGACTGAATGGCTACACCTTC. It encodes CASTGLNGYTF. Combining the CDR3 with reference TRBV5-6 and TRBJ1-2 gives the whole variable domain DAGVTQSPTHLIKTRGQQVTLRCSPKSGHDTVSWYQQALGQGPQFIFQYYEEEERQRGNFPDRFSGHQFPNYSSELNVNALLLGDSALYLCASTGLNGYTFGSGTRLTVV.

This sequence joins TRBV29-1 and TRBJ2-7; 11 bases agree with TRBD1. The V and J ends lost 6 bases and 4 bases, in that order; junction bases with no gene match: 8. This CDR3 spans 14 amino acids. Germline CDR1 SQVTM, CDR2 ANQGSEA. The CDR3 sequence: CSVETGTGGYEQYF. The CDR3 DNA sequence: TGCAGCGTGGAAACCGGGACAGGGGGTTACGAGCAGTACTTC.

The chain couples TRBV27 to TRBJ2-1; perhaps TRBD1 as D (5 bases). This CDR3 region has 15 residues. CDR1 and CDR2 from the germline V gene are MNHEY and SMNVEV (reference sequence). The V end was cut by 0 bases, the J end by 12 bases, with 18 bases between. The CDR3 loop is CASSLSARTYNAQFF. Here the CDR3 DNA reads TGTGCCAGCAGTTTATCGGCCAGGACATATAACGCGCAGTTCTTC.

This chain joins TRBV10-1 and TRBJ2-7; possibly TRBD2 for D (5 bases). The CDR3 covers 12 residues. The V and J ends lost 6 bases and 4 bases respectively, with 10 bases between them. CDR1 is WNHNN, CDR2 SYGVQD, per germline (reference sequence). The CDR3 protein is CASSDGRYEQYF. The DNA for the CDR3 is TGCGCCAGCAGCGATGGGAGATACGAGCAGTACTTC.

The genes are TRBV7-9 and TRBJ1-1; 8 bases are shared with TRBD1. Germline V lookup: CDR1 SEHNR, CDR2 FQNEAQ (reference sequence). J gave up 0 bases and V 5 bases, and 5 bases lay outside the gene matches. CDR3 size: 15 residues. CDR3 sequence: CASSNRQGMNTEAFF. The CDR3 DNA reads as TGTGCCAGCAGCAACCGACAGGGGATGAACACTGAAGCTTTCTTT.

The chain is built from TRBV28 and TRBJ2-7, with 7 bases aligning to TRBD1. This CDR3 is 14 amino acids long. Unmatched junction bases numbered 6, after V lost 6 bases and J lost 1 base. Germline CDR1 reads MDHEN; CDR2 reads SYDVKM. CDR3 in amino acids: CASRTTGSSYEQYF. CDR3 bases: TGTGCCAGCAGAACGACAGGGTCGTCCTACGAGCAGTACTTC.

The chain carries TRBV2 and TRBJ1-5, with 9 bases matching TRBD1. Unmatched junction bases numbered 7, after V lost 4 bases and J lost 6 bases. There are 15 residues in the CDR3. Germline V gene data show CDR1 as SNHLY and CDR2 as FYNNEI. CDR3 sequence: CASSANRGPAQPQHF. In DNA form, the CDR3 reads TGTGCCAGCAGTGCGAACAGGGGGCCGGCTCAGCCCCAGCATTTT.

This chain joins TRBV5-1 and TRBJ2-7; possible D gene TRBD2, 5 bases. In germline, CDR1 is SGHRS, CDR2 YFSETQ. This CDR3 has 13 amino acids. Trimming left V 5 bases short and J 2 bases short, with 11 bases between. CDR3 residues: CASRSRETYEQYF. The DNA for the CDR3 is TGCGCCAGCAGGTCAAGGGAGACCTACGAGCAGTACTTC.